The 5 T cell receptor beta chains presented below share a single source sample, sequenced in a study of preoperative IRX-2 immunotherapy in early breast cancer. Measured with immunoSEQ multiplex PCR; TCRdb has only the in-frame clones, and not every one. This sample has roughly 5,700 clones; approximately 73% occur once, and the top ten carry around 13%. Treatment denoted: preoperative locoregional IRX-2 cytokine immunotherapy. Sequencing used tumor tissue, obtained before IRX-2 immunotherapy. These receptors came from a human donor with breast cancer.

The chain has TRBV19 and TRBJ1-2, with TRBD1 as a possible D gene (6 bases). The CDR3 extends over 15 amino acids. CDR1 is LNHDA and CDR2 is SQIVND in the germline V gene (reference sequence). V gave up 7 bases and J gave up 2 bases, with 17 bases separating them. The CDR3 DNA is TGTGCCAGTACCACGGACAGACGACCAAACTATGGCTACACCTTC. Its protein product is CASTTDRRPNYGYTF.

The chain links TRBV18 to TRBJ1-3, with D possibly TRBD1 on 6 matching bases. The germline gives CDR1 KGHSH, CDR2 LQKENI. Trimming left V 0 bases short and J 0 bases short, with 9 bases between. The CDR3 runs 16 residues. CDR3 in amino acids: CASSPPQGRSGNTIYF. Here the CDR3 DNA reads TGTGCCAGCTCACCACCCCAGGGGCGCTCTGGAAACACCATATATTTT.

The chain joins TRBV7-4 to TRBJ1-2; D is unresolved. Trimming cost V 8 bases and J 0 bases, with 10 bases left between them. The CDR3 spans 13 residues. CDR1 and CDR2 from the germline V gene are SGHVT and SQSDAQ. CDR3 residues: CASATGTNYGYTF. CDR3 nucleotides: TGTGCCAGCGCCACCGGGACTAACTATGGCTACACCTTC.

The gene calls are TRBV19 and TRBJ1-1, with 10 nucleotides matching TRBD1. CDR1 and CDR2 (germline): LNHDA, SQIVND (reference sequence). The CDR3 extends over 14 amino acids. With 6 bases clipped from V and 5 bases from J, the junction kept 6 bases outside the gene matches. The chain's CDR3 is CASSRDRGRTEAFF. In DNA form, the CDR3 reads TGTGCCAGTAGCAGGGACAGGGGACGTACTGAAGCTTTCTTT.

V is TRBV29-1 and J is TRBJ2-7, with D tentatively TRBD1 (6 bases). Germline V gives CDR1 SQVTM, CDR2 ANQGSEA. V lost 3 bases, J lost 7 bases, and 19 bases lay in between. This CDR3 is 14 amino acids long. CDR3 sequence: CSVEAVGAVREQYF. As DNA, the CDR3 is TGCAGCGTTGAGGCGGTGGGGGCAGTAAGGGAGCAGTACTTC.